The present TCR beta chain was sequenced within a study of early T cells in non-severe SARS-CoV-2 infection (dated by TCRdb to 2020 to 2023). For the wider study: TCR sequencing used bulk RNA from unsorted whole blood, so alpha and beta chains could not be paired.

The library was made by 5' RACE. The sequencer was a NextSeq 500. Unique molecular identifiers were attached to individual cDNA molecules in the TCR library protocol so that sequencing error and PCR bias could be corrected. Sequencing covered both TCR alpha and beta chains, and within each sample the abundances of alpha and beta sequences were tightly co-correlated. The study's processing was this. Decombinator V4 was used to annotate the V gene, J gene and CDR3 of the TCR sequences. Expanded TCRs were defined as changing significantly between any two time points under a Poisson model with p below 0.0001. TCR abundances were normalised to the total number of TCRs sequenced per sample and were expressed as counts per million. MAIT TCRs were defined by TRAV1-2 paired with TRAJ12, TRAJ20 or TRAJ33, and iNKT TCRs by TRAV10 paired with TRAJ18. VDJdb, accessed 1 November 2021, was searched for CMV, EBV and SARS-CoV-2 annotated TCRs, excluding TCRs annotated for multiple antigens. Using fastp trimming at Q25 and MiXCR clonotype assembly, TCRdb reanalyzed the public sequencing data and kept in-frame beta chains. Identical CDR3 protein sequences are pooled into one entry, listed with their most common genes and DNA. These V and J calls rely on TCRdb rather than the paper's analysis. The sample data list approximately 84,000 distinct CDR3 sequences, and 15% of these were observed just once. The ten largest clones add up to 5.5% of the sample.

The table lists this clonotype with a few counts. Its antigen specificity is not known. Base quality data are lacking; no much larger clone is found one base away. The germline V gene supplies CDR1 SQVTM and CDR2 ANQGSEA. Counted from cysteine to phenylalanine, this CDR3 has 13 amino acids. The kept DNA is CDR3 alone, 39 bases in frame from the first base. V gives up 7 bases and J gives up 2 bases, and the segment between their germline ends measures 15 bases. The research as a whole found: VDJdb matching was skewed toward anti-spike CD8 responses and likely underestimated virus-specific expansions by missing private and CD4 specificities.

Set within a cohort of healthcare workers in London, UK, this nested case-control study involved weekly PCR testing of nasopharyngeal swabs along with blood sampling. Healthcare workers were enrolled in the week of the UK lockdown, from 23 to 31 March 2020, and were followed every week for up to 16 weeks. The clonotype comes from an adult who was a healthcare worker with PCR-confirmed SARS-CoV-2 infection or an uninfected control (not recorded which). This receptor chain uses TRBV29-1 and TRBJ2-7; the D gene is unclear. Sequenced material: whole blood. This receptor has the CDR3 CSALIPGTYEQYF. The sequence in DNA is TGCAGCGCCTTAATTCCGGGTACCTACGAGCAGTACTTC.